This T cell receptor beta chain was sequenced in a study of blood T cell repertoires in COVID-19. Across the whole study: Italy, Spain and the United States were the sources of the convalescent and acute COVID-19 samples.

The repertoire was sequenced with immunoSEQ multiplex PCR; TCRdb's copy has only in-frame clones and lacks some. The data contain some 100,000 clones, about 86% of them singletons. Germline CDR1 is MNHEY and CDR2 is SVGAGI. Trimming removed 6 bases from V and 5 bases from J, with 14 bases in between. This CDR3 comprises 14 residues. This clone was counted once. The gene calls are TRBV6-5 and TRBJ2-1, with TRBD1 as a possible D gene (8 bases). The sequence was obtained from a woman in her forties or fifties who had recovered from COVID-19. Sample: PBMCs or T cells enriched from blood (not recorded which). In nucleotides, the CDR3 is TGTGCCAGCAGAAGGACAGGGACTAACAATGAGCAGTTCTTC. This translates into CASRRTGTNNEQFF.